Each of the 12 T cell receptor beta chains below was sequenced from the same sample in a study of T cell responses to AZD1222 COVID-19 vaccine. Profiled with immunoSEQ multiplex PCR; TCRdb holds only in-frame clones, not every one. The table has around 100,000 clones, about 90% seen once. The material was peripheral blood, obtained on day 0 of AZD1222 vaccination. These receptors were obtained from an adult in good health.

This chain connects TRBV19 to TRBJ2-7; D is ambiguous. V shed 3 bases and J shed 3 bases, with 12 bases lying between them. Germline V gene lookup returns CDR1 LNHDA and CDR2 SQIVND (reference sequence). The CDR3 runs to 14 residues. In DNA form, the CDR3 reads TGTGCCAGTAGTATCTCATTCGGTCACTACGAGCAGTACTTC. Amino acid sequence: CASSISFGHYEQYF. The full variable domain, in which reference TRBV19 and TRBJ2-7 provide the parts outside the CDR3, is DGGITQSPKYLFRKEGQNVTLSCEQNLNHDAMYWYRQDPGQGLRLIYYSQIVNDFQKGDIAEGYSVSREKKESFPLTVTSAQKNPTAFYLCASSISFGHYEQYFGPGTRLTVT.

This sequence joins TRBV5-8 and TRBJ1-2; TRBD1 might be the D (5 bases). Germline lookup yields CDR1 SGHTS and CDR2 YDEGEE. Trimming cost V 10 bases and J 4 bases, with 17 bases left between them. The CDR3 is 13 residues long. The CDR3 DNA is TGTGCCTGCCGGGAAGGGGCGGGCTATGGCTACACCTTC. This translates into CACREGAGYGYTF.

The rearrangement links TRBV12-3 or TRBV12-4 to TRBJ1-1; TRBD1 might be the D (5 bases). This CDR3 region has 12 residues. The V end lost 5 bases, the J end lost 11 bases, and 15 bases lay between the germline ends. DNA for the CDR3: TGTGCCAGCAGTCCTCCAGGGAAGAAGGCTTTCTTT. It specifies CASSPPGKKAFF.

The J gene is TRBJ2-7, the V gene TRBV19; tentative D call: TRBD2 (5 bases). This CDR3 is built from 11 residues. Trimming removed 6 bases from V and 3 bases from J, with 6 bases in between. In germline, CDR1 is LNHDA, CDR2 SQIVND (reference sequence). DNA of the CDR3: TGTGCCAGTAGGACTATCTACGAGCAGTACTTC. Translated, it gives CASRTIYEQYF. Based on the CDR3 plus reference TRBV19 and TRBJ2-7, the full variable domain is DGGITQSPKYLFRKEGQNVTLSCEQNLNHDAMYWYRQDPGQGLRLIYYSQIVNDFQKGDIAEGYSVSREKKESFPLTVTSAQKNPTAFYLCASRTIYEQYFGPGTRLTVT.

The chain recombines TRBV30 with TRBJ2-2; D is uncertain. The germline V and J ends were trimmed by 5 bases and 4 bases, with 11 bases remaining between them. Germline V CDR1 and CDR2: GTSNPN, SVGIG (reference sequence). The CDR3 runs 13 residues. The CDR3 loop is CAWLSSSTGELFF. CDR3 DNA sequence: TGTGCCTGGCTCTCCTCGAGCACCGGGGAGCTGTTTTTT.

V gene TRBV29-1 combines with J gene TRBJ2-7, with D perhaps matching TRBD1 (6 bases). Germline CDR1 is SQVTM and CDR2 is ANQGSEA. The CDR3 loop spans 13 amino acids. V lost 7 bases and J lost 5, with 18 bases in between. The CDR3 region is CSATHQYRDEQYF. In DNA, the CDR3 is TGCAGCGCCACACACCAATACAGGGACGAGCAGTACTTC.

The chain carries TRBV18 and TRBJ2-7; a weak D match, TRBD1 (6 bases). This CDR3 has 16 residues. V lost 0 bases and J 6 bases, leaving 18 bases between the germline ends. Germline-derived CDR1 and CDR2 are KGHSH and LQKENI. Written as DNA, the CDR3 is TGTGCCAGCTCACCACCTCTTTCCACAGGGAAGGGCGAGCAGTACTTC. Translating gives CASSPPLSTGKGEQYF.

The V and J genes are TRBV7-2 and TRBJ2-5; 8 nucleotides line up with TRBD1. V gave up 2 bases and J gave up 5 bases; unmatched junction bases: 7. Germline-derived CDR1 and CDR2 are SGHTA and FQGNSA. CDR3 length: 15 amino acids. The CDR3 nucleotides read TGTGCCAGCAGCTTACAGGGGGCAGGTGGGGAGACCCAGTACTTC. Encoded protein: CASSLQGAGGETQYF.

The J gene is TRBJ1-2, the V gene TRBV5-1; a possible D gene is TRBD1 (5 bases). CDR3 length equals 15 residues. Trimming took 0 bases from V and 2 from J, leaving 11 bases between them. Germline V gives CDR1 SGHRS, CDR2 YFSETQ. CDR3 sequence: CASSLESGQNYGYTF. As DNA, the CDR3 is TGCGCCAGCAGCTTGGAGTCGGGGCAGAACTATGGCTACACCTTC.

This clone was detected only a few times. The chain employs TRBV7-6 and TRBJ2-5; 10 nucleotides align to TRBD2. The CDR3 has 16 residues. Unmatched junction bases numbered 10, after V lost 5 bases and J lost 4 bases. Per the germline V gene, CDR1 is SGHVS and CDR2 is FNYEAQ. The CDR3 bases are TGTGCCAGCAGCCTCGAGCCGGGACTAGCGAGAGAGACCCAGTACTTC. Its translation: CASSLEPGLARETQYF.

The chain has TRBV28 and TRBJ1-5; 8 nucleotides align to TRBD1. In germline, CDR1 is MDHEN, CDR2 SYDVKM. Unmatched junction bases numbered 13, after V lost 4 bases and J lost 5 bases. The CDR3 runs 17 residues. CDR3 loop: CASSSGQGNLVHQPQHF. Here the CDR3 DNA reads TGTGCCAGCAGTTCCGGACAGGGAAACCTTGTGCATCAGCCCCAGCATTTT.

This chain links TRBV15 with TRBJ2-7; D is ambiguous. The germline V and J ends were trimmed by 0 bases and 6 bases, with 15 bases remaining between them. Germline lookup yields CDR1 LNHNV and CDR2 YYDKDF (reference sequence). The CDR3 sequence is 15 residues long. The CDR3 here is CATSRDLYGDGEQYF. DNA of the CDR3: TGTGCCACCAGCAGAGACCTTTATGGCGATGGCGAGCAGTACTTC.